The 10 T cell receptor beta chains given below trace back to one sample, sequenced in a study of CD8 T cells in ankylosing spondylitis. TCRdb reanalysed the 5' RACE reads using MiXCR and keeps one entry per CDR3 protein. The table lists some 340,000 distinct CDR3 sequences, roughly 15% of them singletons. Sequencing was done on a sample of blood, either unsorted or a sorted T cell fraction (not recorded which). The receptors stem from a male donor with ankylosing spondylitis or in good health (not recorded which).

Only a few counts were recorded for this clonotype. V and J are TRBV6-2 or TRBV6-3 and TRBJ2-3, with D uncertain. The CDR3 loop spans 11 amino acids. Germline V gene lookup returns CDR1 MNHEY and CDR2 SVGEGT. V was clipped by 0 bases and J by 5 bases, with 0 bases between them. The CDR3 reads CASSYSDTQYF. For the CDR3, the DNA is TGTGCCAGCAGTTACTCAGATACGCAGTATTTT.

This clonotype was observed a handful of times. The rearrangement joins TRBV20-1 to TRBJ1-1; the D gene is possibly TRBD1 (5 bases). V gave up 5 bases and J gave up 0 bases, with 16 bases separating them. The CDR3 consists of 15 residues. Germline V CDR1 and CDR2: DFQATT, SNEGSKA (reference sequence). CDR3 sequence reads: CSAPVPGPLNTEAFF. The DNA of the CDR3 is TGCAGTGCTCCGGTACCGGGACCGCTGAACACTGAAGCTTTCTTT.

The chain combines TRBV12-3 or TRBV12-4 with TRBJ2-4; 7 bases fit TRBD1. The CDR3 covers 15 residues. V trimming: 6 bases; J trimming: 7 bases; junction bases outside the gene matches: 12. CDR3 amino acids: CASSLEQGSGNIQYF. In DNA, the CDR3 is TGTGCCAGCAGCCTAGAACAGGGGTCGGGGAACATTCAGTACTTC.

This clonotype was seen only a few times. J is TRBJ2-7 and V is TRBV2; a possible D gene is TRBD2 (5 bases). The CDR3 consists of 12 residues. Germline V lookup: CDR1 SNHLY, CDR2 FYNNEI. V dropped 7 bases and J dropped 6 bases, with 13 bases sitting between them. The CDR3 coding sequence is TGTGCCAGCAACCCAGAGGCGGGCGAGCAGTACTTC. It codes for CASNPEAGEQYF.

This clonotype was counted many times. The V and J genes are TRBV5-1 and TRBJ2-1; 10 bases fit TRBD2. Looked up from germline, CDR1 is SGHRS and CDR2 is YFSETQ. J was trimmed by 7 bases and V by 1 base; bases with no gene match: 5. There are 15 residues in the CDR3. CDR3 DNA: TGCGCCAGCAGCTTGACTAGCGGGACTATAAATGAGCAGTTCTTC. Protein: CASSLTSGTINEQFF.

The chain carries TRBV20-1 and TRBJ2-1, with D perhaps assigned TRBD1 or TRBD2 (5 bases each). The germline gives CDR1 DFQATT, CDR2 SNEGSKA (reference sequence). Deletions cut 4 bases from V and 6 bases from J, with 10 bases between. The CDR3 has 12 residues. CDR3 sequence reads: CSANSGGNEQFF. The CDR3 DNA is TGCAGTGCTAATAGTGGGGGCAATGAGCAGTTCTTC.

This clonotype was detected a few times. The chain joins TRBV29-1 to TRBJ2-1; 10 nucleotides line up with TRBD1. Germline values: CDR1 SQVTM, CDR2 ANQGSEA. This CDR3 is built from 15 residues. V trimming: 3 bases; J trimming: 3 bases; junction bases outside the gene matches: 5. CDR3 DNA sequence: TGCAGCGTTGACTCGGGGACAGGGGTCTACAATGAGCAGTTCTTC. This gives the protein CSVDSGTGVYNEQFF.

This clonotype was seen ten or more times. The V and J genes are TRBV5-1 and TRBJ2-2; D gene ambiguous. V dropped 0 bases and J dropped 7 bases, with 4 bases sitting between them. From germline, CDR1 is SGHRS and CDR2 YFSETQ. The CDR3 has 12 amino acids. CDR3 residues: CASSLDSGELFF. CDR3 bases: TGCGCCAGCAGCTTGGATAGCGGGGAGCTGTTTTTT. Drawing the rest from reference TRBV5-1 and TRBJ2-2, the complete variable domain is KAGVTQTPRYLIKTRGQQVTLSCSPISGHRSVSWYQQTPGQGLQFLFEYFSETQRNKGNFPGRFSGRQFSNSRSEMNVSTLELGDSALYLCASSLDSGELFFGEGSRLTVL.

This clonotype was counted only a few times. This chain links TRBV3-1 with TRBJ1-5; a possible D gene is TRBD1 (5 bases). CDR3 length equals 16 residues. V shed 1 base and J shed 4 bases, with 14 bases lying between them. Germline CDR1 LGHDT, CDR2 YNNKEL (reference sequence). CDR3 bases: TGTGCCAGCAGCCAAGGGCAAACAGGCGAAAATCAGCCCCAGCATTTT. This gives the protein CASSQGQTGENQPQHF.

The V and J genes are TRBV29-1 and TRBJ2-7; D gene unclear. V lost 3 bases and J 0 bases, leaving 6 bases between the germline ends. CDR1 and CDR2 (germline): SQVTM, ANQGSEA. The CDR3 totals 12 residues. The CDR3 here is CSVDSDSYEQYF. CDR3 sequence (DNA): TGCAGCGTTGACTCGGACTCCTACGAGCAGTACTTC.